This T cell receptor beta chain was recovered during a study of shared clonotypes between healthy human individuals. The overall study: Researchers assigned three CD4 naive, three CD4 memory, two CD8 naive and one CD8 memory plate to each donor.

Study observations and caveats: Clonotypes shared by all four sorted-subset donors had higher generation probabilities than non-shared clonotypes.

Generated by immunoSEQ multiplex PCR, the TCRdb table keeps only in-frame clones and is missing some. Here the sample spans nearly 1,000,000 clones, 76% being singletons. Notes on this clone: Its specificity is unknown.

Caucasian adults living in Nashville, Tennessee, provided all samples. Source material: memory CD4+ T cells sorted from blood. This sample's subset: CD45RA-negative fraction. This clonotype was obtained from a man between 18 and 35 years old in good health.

CDR3 DNA: TGTGCCAGCAGAGACCGGGACAGAGTCTCCTACGAGCAGTACTTC. This encodes CASRDRDRVSYEQYF. The V call is TRBV11-2, the J call TRBJ2-7; 7 nucleotides line up with TRBD1. Germline V gene lookup returns CDR1 SGHAT and CDR2 FQNNGV. This CDR3 spans 15 amino acids. Trimming removed 6 bases from V and 0 bases from J; junction bases left unmatched: 8.